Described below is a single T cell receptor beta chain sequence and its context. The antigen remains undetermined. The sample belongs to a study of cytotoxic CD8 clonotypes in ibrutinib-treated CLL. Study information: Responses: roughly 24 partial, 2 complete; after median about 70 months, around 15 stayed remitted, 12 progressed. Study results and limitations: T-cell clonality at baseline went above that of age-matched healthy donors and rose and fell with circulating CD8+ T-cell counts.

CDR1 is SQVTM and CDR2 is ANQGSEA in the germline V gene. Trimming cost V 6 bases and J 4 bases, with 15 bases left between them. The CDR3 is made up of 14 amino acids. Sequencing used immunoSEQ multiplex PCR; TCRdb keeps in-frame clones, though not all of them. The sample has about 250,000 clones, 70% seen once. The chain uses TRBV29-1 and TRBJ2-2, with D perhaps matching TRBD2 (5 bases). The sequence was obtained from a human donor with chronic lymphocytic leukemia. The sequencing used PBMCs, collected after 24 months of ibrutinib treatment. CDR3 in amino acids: CSVPAGEVTGELFF. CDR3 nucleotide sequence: TGCAGCGTCCCCGCGGGCGAGGTCACCGGGGAGCTGTTTTTT.